This TCR beta chain derives from a study of Graves' ophthalmopathy and Graves' hyperthyroidism. On the study more broadly: Blood was drawn at initial diagnosis, before any treatment. Study observations and caveats: As the model predicted ophthalmopathy progression, it achieved a sensitivity of roughly 69% and a specificity of about 72%.

Concerning this clonotype: The antigen remains undetermined.

The CDR3 is 13 residues long. Germline trimming cut 1 base from V and 5 bases from J; bases unmatched to any gene: 3. Germline V gene data show CDR1 as DFQATT and CDR2 as SNEGSKA (reference sequence). The PBMCs had their origin in approximately 10 ml of fresh peripheral blood. The authors amplified TCR beta CDR3 regions from RNA transcripts. An initial RT-PCR round employing HTBI primers preceded a second-round multiplex PCR. MiXCR, run by TCRdb on the multiplex PCR reads, gives a single entry per CDR3 protein. The sample carries some 200,000 distinct CDR3 sequences, 25% to 30% recorded once. Sequencing was performed on peripheral blood. This receptor was taken from a middle-aged man with Graves' ophthalmopathy. The chain has TRBV20-1 and TRBJ2-5, with 8 bases fitting TRBD1. The CDR3 sequence: CSARAAGGETQYF. The CDR3 bases are TGCAGTGCTAGAGCGGCAGGGGGCGAGACCCAGTACTTC.